Detailed here is one T cell receptor (beta chain). Profiled with immunoSEQ multiplex PCR; TCRdb holds only in-frame clones, not every one. The sample yields around 150,000 clones, just over 85% seen once. Per germline, CDR1 SGHTA and CDR2 FQGTGA. J was trimmed by 3 bases and V by 5 bases; bases with no gene match: 2. The CDR3 is made up of 13 amino acids. The data derive from a study of blood T cell repertoires in COVID-19. Material: peripheral blood. The TCR comes from a man between 70 and 80 years old with acute or convalescent COVID-19. The chain recombines TRBV7-3 with TRBJ2-5; 8 nucleotides align to TRBD1. The CDR3 loop is CASSPGQEETQYF. In nucleotides, the CDR3 is TGTGCCAGCAGCCCGGGACAGGAAGAGACCCAGTACTTC.